These 17 T cell receptor beta chains originate from one sample sequenced in a study of blood T cell repertoires in COVID-19. Using immunoSEQ multiplex PCR, the repertoire was profiled, and TCRdb retains in-frame clones only, with some absent. Of around 340,000 clones listed, around 83% are singletons. Sequenced: peripheral blood. The receptors here all came from a man in his thirties or forties with active or convalescent COVID-19.

The V call is TRBV30, the J call TRBJ2-5, with TRBD2 matching over 7 bases. The CDR3 sequence is 11 residues long. Germline-derived CDR1 and CDR2 are GTSNPN and SVGIG (reference sequence). V was clipped by 8 bases and J by 5 bases; unmatched bases: 5. Here the CDR3 DNA reads TGTGCCCGGGGTAGCGGGGAGACCCAGTACTTC. It yields the protein CARGSGETQYF.

CDR3 in amino acids: CASTTQGRTDTQYF. The CDR3 nucleotides read TGTGCCAGCACCACCCAGGGCAGAACAGATACGCAGTATTTT. The J gene is TRBJ2-3, the V gene TRBV7-9, with D tentatively TRBD1 (5 bases). V lost 7 bases, J lost 3 bases, and 14 bases lay in between. CDR3 length: 14 residues. From germline, CDR1 is SEHNR and CDR2 FQNEAQ (reference sequence).

This clone was seen once. A much bigger clone sits one base away, suggesting this may be a read error. The V gene is TRBV2, the J gene TRBJ2-3; maybe TRBD1 (5 bases). Germline CDR1 is SNHLY and CDR2 is FYNNEI. Deletions cut 6 bases from V and 4 bases from J, with 8 bases between. The CDR3 runs 12 residues. This CDR3 is CASSLRADTQYF. The CDR3 DNA reads TGTGCCAGCAGCCTCAGGGCAGATACGCAGTATTTT.

The rearrangement uses TRBV2 and TRBJ2-4; 8 nucleotides align to TRBD1. V shed 6 bases and J 0 bases; nucleotides not matched to a gene: 4. This CDR3 has 15 amino acids. Germline CDR1 SNHLY, CDR2 FYNNEI. The CDR3 DNA sequence: TGTGCCAGCAGGGCAGGGGGCCCAGCCAAAAACATTCAGTACTTC. Amino acids: CASRAGGPAKNIQYF. The full variable domain, with the rest looked up from reference TRBV2 and TRBJ2-4, is EPEVTQTPSHQVTQMGQEVILRCVPISNHLYFYWYRQILGQKVEFLVSFYNNEISEKSEIFDDQFSVERPDGSNFTLKIRSTKLEDSAMYFCASRAGGPAKNIQYFGAGTRLSVL.

V usage is TRBV5-4 and J usage is TRBJ2-2; TRBD2 aligns across 16 bases. The CDR3 is made up of 16 amino acids. V shed 3 bases, J shed 6 bases, and the junction held 2 bases outside the gene matches. Germline V gene lookup returns CDR1 SGHNT and CDR2 YYREEE (reference sequence). The CDR3: CASSSGLAGGPGELFF. CDR3 nucleotides: TGTGCCAGCAGCTCGGGACTAGCGGGAGGGCCCGGGGAGCTGTTTTTT.

This chain connects TRBV4-2 to TRBJ2-5; TRBD2 is a possible D gene (6 bases). Germline CDR1 is LGHNA and CDR2 is YNFKEQ. V was trimmed by 4 bases and J by 2 bases, leaving 17 bases between them. The CDR3 runs to 16 residues. The chain's CDR3 is CASSPSDGGGQETQYF. Written as DNA, the CDR3 is TGTGCCAGCAGCCCATCAGACGGGGGTGGACAAGAGACCCAGTACTTC.

The chain links TRBV5-1 to TRBJ1-2, with no clear D. This CDR3 comprises 14 residues. The ends were cut back, 0 bases at V and 4 bases at J, with 10 bases in the middle. CDR1 is SGHRS, CDR2 YFSETQ, per germline. CDR3 amino acids: CASSLAVRSYGYTF. CDR3 in DNA: TGCGCCAGCAGCTTGGCCGTCCGTAGCTATGGCTACACCTTC.

The rearrangement joins TRBV2 to TRBJ2-7, with 7 bases aligning to TRBD1. Germline V gene sequence: CDR1 SNHLY, CDR2 FYNNEI. The CDR3 is made up of 14 amino acids. With V trimmed by 6 bases and J by 2 bases, 7 bases remained unmatched. Here the CDR3 DNA reads TGTGCCAGCAGGGGTTTAGGGGGCCCCTACGAGCAGTACTTC. It specifies CASRGLGGPYEQYF.

The V call is TRBV27, the J call TRBJ2-7; 8 nucleotides match TRBD1. The length of the CDR3 is 16 residues. V shed 5 bases and J 4 bases; nucleotides not matched to a gene: 13. CDR1 and CDR2 (germline): MNHEY, SMNVEV (reference sequence). The CDR3 DNA is TGTGCCAGCAGTATGGGGCGGGACAGGATCTCATACGAGCAGTACTTC. Encoded protein: CASSMGRDRISYEQYF.

The chain joins TRBV5-1 to TRBJ1-1; D is ambiguous. The ends were cut back, 0 bases at V and 4 bases at J, with 10 bases in the middle. Germline CDR1 reads SGHRS; CDR2 reads YFSETQ. The CDR3 is 14 amino acids. The CDR3 DNA is TGCGCCAGCAGCTTGGTGGGTACGGGCACTGAAGCTTTCTTT. The encoded protein is CASSLVGTGTEAFF. Full variable domain (rest looked up from reference TRBV5-1 and TRBJ1-1): KAGVTQTPRYLIKTRGQQVTLSCSPISGHRSVSWYQQTPGQGLQFLFEYFSETQRNKGNFPGRFSGRQFSNSRSEMNVSTLELGDSALYLCASSLVGTGTEAFFGQGTRLTVV.

The gene calls are TRBV2 and TRBJ2-5; D unclear. Germline V gene lookup returns CDR1 SNHLY and CDR2 FYNNEI. The length of the CDR3 is 15 residues. V was cut by 0 bases and J by 3 bases, with 11 bases left in between. The CDR3, as DNA: TGTGCCAGCAGTGAAGCCCTCGGCGGAGAAGAGACCCAGTACTTC. Translation: CASSEALGGEETQYF.

CDR3 loop: CAWSVRGVQPQHF. The CDR3 nucleotides read TGTGCCTGGAGTGTACGCGGAGTTCAGCCCCAGCATTTT. The chain joins TRBV30 to TRBJ1-5; no clear D gene. Germline CDR1 GTSNPN, CDR2 SVGIG (reference sequence). The CDR3 loop spans 13 amino acids. The germline V and J ends were trimmed by 0 bases and 6 bases, with 9 bases remaining between them.

V and J are TRBV3-1 (or the pseudogene TRBV3-2) and TRBJ2-5; tentatively, D is TRBD2 (5 bases). Trimming pared 4 bases from V and 4 bases from J, leaving 10 bases between. Per germline, CDR1 LGHDT and CDR2 YNNKEL (reference sequence). The length of the CDR3 is 13 residues. DNA for the CDR3: TGTGCCAGCAGCCCGGCTGCGGGAGAGACCCAGTACTTC. Translation gives CASSPAAGETQYF.

The rearrangement joins TRBV7-2 to TRBJ2-7; D possibly corresponds to TRBD1 (6 bases). V shed 5 bases and J shed 5 bases, with 22 bases lying between them. This CDR3 comprises 16 residues. Germline V lookup: CDR1 SGHTA, CDR2 FQGNSA. The CDR3 sequence is CASSPRTGRSSHEQYF. CDR3 sequence (DNA): TGTGCCAGCAGCCCCCGCACAGGGAGAAGTTCCCACGAGCAGTACTTC.

The chain links TRBV12-3 or TRBV12-4 to TRBJ2-7; 9 bases line up with TRBD1. After removal of 6 bases from V and 7 bases from J, the junction contained 7 bases not matched to a gene. The CDR3 is 13 amino acids. CDR3 sequence reads: CASSLGQGGEQYF. The DNA of the CDR3 is TGTGCCAGCAGCTTGGGACAGGGTGGTGAGCAGTACTTC.

V usage is TRBV7-2 and J usage is TRBJ1-1; a possible D gene is TRBD1 (6 bases). The V and J ends lost 1 base and 10 bases respectively, with 13 bases between them. Germline V gene data show CDR1 as SGHTA and CDR2 as FQGNSA. The CDR3 is made up of 13 amino acids. CDR3 coding DNA: TGTGCCAGCAGCTTAGACAGGGAGACAGGAGCTTTCTTT. Protein product: CASSLDRETGAFF.

This rearrangement joins TRBV6-2 or TRBV6-3 to TRBJ1-5; 12 nucleotides align to TRBD1. There are 16 residues in the CDR3. Germline loops: CDR1 MNHEY, CDR2 SVGEGT. The J segment lost 9 bases and the V segment lost 0 bases, leaving 6 bases of the junction unmatched. This CDR3 is CASSYSGQGAFWPQHF. The CDR3 DNA reads as TGTGCCAGCAGTTACTCGGGACAGGGGGCTTTTTGGCCCCAGCATTTT.